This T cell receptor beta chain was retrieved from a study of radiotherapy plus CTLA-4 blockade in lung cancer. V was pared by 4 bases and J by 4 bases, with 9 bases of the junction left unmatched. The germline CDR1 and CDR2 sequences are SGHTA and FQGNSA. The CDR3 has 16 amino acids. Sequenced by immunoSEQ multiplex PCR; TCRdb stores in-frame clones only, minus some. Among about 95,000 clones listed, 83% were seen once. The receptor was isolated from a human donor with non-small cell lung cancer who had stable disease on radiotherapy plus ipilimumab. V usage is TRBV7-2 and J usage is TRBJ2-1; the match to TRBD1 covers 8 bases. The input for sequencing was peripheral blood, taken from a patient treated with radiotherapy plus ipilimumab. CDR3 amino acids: CASSSRGRAWYNEQFF. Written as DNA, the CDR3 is TGTGCCAGCAGCTCCAGGGGGCGCGCTTGGTACAATGAGCAGTTCTTC.